This T cell receptor (beta chain) came from a study of blood T cell repertoires in COVID-19. At the level of the study: Specimens from acute and convalescent COVID-19 originated in the United States, Italy and Spain.

In the study's own analysis: The assay estimated nucleated cells by amplifying reference gene primers. TCRdb's copy holds only in-frame clones and misses some; the assay was immunoSEQ multiplex PCR. Clone size and V and J calls were adopted from that table, with D and trimming inferred from the DNA. The sample carries 150,000 to 200,000 clones, 90% to 95% recorded once. The CDR3 spans 14 residues. V was pared by 4 bases and J by 8 bases, with 15 bases between. Germline assignment: CDR1 MNHNY and CDR2 SVGAGI (reference sequence). The clonotype originates from a woman in her fifties or sixties with acute or convalescent COVID-19. The chain carries TRBV6-6 and TRBJ2-4, with D hard to call. Sequenced sample: peripheral blood. As DNA, the CDR3 is TGTGCCAGCAGTTCCGTAGACGTTCAGGACATTCAGTACTTC. Translation gives CASSSVDVQDIQYF.